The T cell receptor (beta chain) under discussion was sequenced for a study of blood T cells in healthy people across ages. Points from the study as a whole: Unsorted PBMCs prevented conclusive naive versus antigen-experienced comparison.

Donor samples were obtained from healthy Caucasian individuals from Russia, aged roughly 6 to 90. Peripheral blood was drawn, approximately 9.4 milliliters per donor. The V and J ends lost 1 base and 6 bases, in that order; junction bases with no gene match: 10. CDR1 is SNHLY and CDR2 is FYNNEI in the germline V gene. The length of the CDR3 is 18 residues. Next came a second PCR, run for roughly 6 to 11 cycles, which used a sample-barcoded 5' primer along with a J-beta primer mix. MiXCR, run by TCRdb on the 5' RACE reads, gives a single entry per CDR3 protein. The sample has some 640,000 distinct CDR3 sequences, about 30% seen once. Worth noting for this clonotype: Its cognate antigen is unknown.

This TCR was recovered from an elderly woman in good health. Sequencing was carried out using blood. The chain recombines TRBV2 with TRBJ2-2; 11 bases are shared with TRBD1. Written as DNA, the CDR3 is TGTGCCAGCAGTGAAGAATTAGGACAGGGGGCGAGGGCCGGGGAGCTGTTTTTT. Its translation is CASSEELGQGARAGELFF.